Shown below are 22 T cell receptor beta chains from a single sample sequenced in a study of control samples from healthy donors and cancer patients. The method was immunoSEQ multiplex PCR; TCRdb's version includes in-frame clones alone and lacks a portion of them. The sample includes under 450,000 clones, more than 80% seen only once; the top ten take just under 6.5%. Material: PBMCs. The receptors were gathered from a man aged 35-49 years with head and neck cancer.

The genes are TRBV6-6 and TRBJ2-7, with TRBD2 matching 8 bases. Germline V gives CDR1 MNHNY, CDR2 SVGAGI (reference sequence). Unmatched junction bases numbered 5, after V lost 2 bases and J lost 2 bases. The CDR3 extends over 15 amino acids. The CDR3 is CASSYARGGPYEQYF. The CDR3 DNA reads TGTGCCAGCAGTTACGCACGGGGGGGGCCCTACGAGCAGTACTTC.

V is TRBV18 and J is TRBJ1-6; 9 positions match TRBD1. V lost 0 bases to trimming and J lost 10 bases; unmatched junction nucleotides: 7. This CDR3 has 16 residues. Germline lookup yields CDR1 KGHSH and CDR2 LQKENI. This CDR3 reads CASSPPRDRAGSPLHF. CDR3 nucleotides: TGTGCCAGCTCACCACCGCGGGACAGGGCTGGATCACCCCTCCACTTT.

The chain's CDR3 is CASNTGTSGTLPDTQYF. CDR3 nucleotide sequence: TGTGCCAGCAACACCGGGACTAGCGGAACCCTGCCAGATACGCAGTATTTT. The chain carries TRBV9 and TRBJ2-3, with 11 positions matching TRBD2. J lost 4 bases, V lost 6 bases, and 13 bases had no gene match. CDR3 length: 17 residues. Germline lookup yields CDR1 SGDLS and CDR2 YYNGEE.

The chain carries TRBV2 and TRBJ2-7; the match to TRBD1 covers 10 bases. This CDR3 spans 14 amino acids. Trimming took 8 bases from V and 1 from J; bases not matched to a gene: 5. Germline V gene sequence: CDR1 SNHLY, CDR2 FYNNEI. CDR3 coding DNA: TGTGCCAGCGTTCGGGACAGGGGTTCCTACGAGCAGTACTTC. This encodes CASVRDRGSYEQYF.

The rearrangement joins TRBV9 to TRBJ2-1; TRBD2 agrees at 13 bases. V lost 0 bases, J lost 9 bases, and 9 bases stayed unmatched. This CDR3 has 17 amino acids. The germline CDR1 and CDR2 sequences are SGDLS and YYNGEE. CDR3: CASSVDGTSGAGPEQFF. CDR3 nucleotides: TGTGCCAGCAGCGTAGATGGGACTAGCGGGGCCGGCCCTGAGCAGTTCTTC.

This chain connects TRBV28 to TRBJ2-7; maybe TRBD2 (5 bases). Germline V gene lookup returns CDR1 MDHEN and CDR2 SYDVKM. V gave up 3 bases and J gave up 4 bases, with 13 bases separating them. The CDR3 is made up of 14 amino acids. CDR3 bases: TGTGCCAGCAGTTTCTCCGGGGTCCTATACGAGCAGTACTTC. Amino acids: CASSFSGVLYEQYF.

This clone appeared once. V usage is TRBV5-1 and J usage is TRBJ1-2; D ambiguous. CDR1 is SGHRS, CDR2 YFSETQ, per germline. Trimming cost V 2 bases and J 2 bases, with 7 bases left between them. The CDR3 extends over 13 amino acids. CDR3 in amino acids: CASSFEGNYGYTF. The CDR3 region has the DNA TGCGCCAGCAGCTTCGAAGGGAACTATGGCTACACCTTC. The full variable domain, its missing parts supplied by reference TRBV5-1 and TRBJ1-2, is KAGVTQTPRYLIKTRGQQVTLSCSPISGHRSVSWYQQTPGQGLQFLFEYFSETQRNKGNFPGRFSGRQFSNSRSEMNVSTLELGDSALYLCASSFEGNYGYTFGSGTRLTVV.

V gene TRBV14 combines with J gene TRBJ2-3, with D uncertain. CDR1 and CDR2 (germline): SGHDN, FVKESK. V lost 3 bases and J lost 0, with 13 bases in between. The CDR3 is 16 amino acids. CDR3 nucleotide sequence: TGTGCCAGCAGCCAGGTCATCCTCAGCAGCACAGATACGCAGTATTTT. It is translated as CASSQVILSSTDTQYF.

This clone was seen only once. The chain is built from TRBV19 and TRBJ1-5; TRBD1 agrees at 10 bases. Germline V gene sequence: CDR1 LNHDA, CDR2 SQIVND (reference sequence). V gave up 5 bases and J gave up 4 bases; unmatched junction bases: 5. This CDR3 has 15 residues. The CDR3 DNA is TGTGCCAGTAGTTTCGGACAGGGGGTAAATCAGCCCCAGCATTTT. Protein product: CASSFGQGVNQPQHF. Looking up the rest from reference TRBV19 and TRBJ1-5 gives the full variable domain: DGGITQSPKYLFRKEGQNVTLSCEQNLNHDAMYWYRQDPGQGLRLIYYSQIVNDFQKGDIAEGYSVSREKKESFPLTVTSAQKNPTAFYLCASSFGQGVNQPQHFGDGTRLSIL.

CDR3 amino acids: CASSLGAAAGKGEKLFF. The CDR3 region has the DNA TGTGCCAGCAGCTTGGGGGCGGCGGCAGGGAAGGGGGAAAAACTGTTTTTT. The gene calls are TRBV5-8 and TRBJ1-4; maybe TRBD1 (5 bases). The CDR3 runs 17 residues. Germline loops: CDR1 SGHTS, CDR2 YDEGEE. Trimming took 0 bases from V and 8 from J, leaving 20 bases between them.

The J gene is TRBJ2-5, the V gene TRBV6-6; 7 bases line up with TRBD1. CDR1 MNHNY and CDR2 SVGAGI come from the germline V gene (reference sequence). Unmatched junction bases numbered 3, after V lost 7 bases and J lost 1 base. This CDR3 has 13 residues. As DNA, the CDR3 is TGTGCCAGCAAAGACAGGGCCCAAGAGACCCAGTACTTC. Translated, it gives CASKDRAQETQYF.

The CDR3 sequence: CASSLVPGNSGNTIYF. The CDR3 DNA reads as TGTGCCAGCAGCTTAGTTCCGGGAAACTCTGGAAACACCATATATTTT. The rearrangement uses TRBV7-9 and TRBJ1-3, with D hard to call. CDR1 is SEHNR and CDR2 is FQNEAQ in the germline V gene (reference sequence). This CDR3 is built from 16 residues. V shed 1 base and J shed 0 bases, with 10 bases lying between them.

In regard to this clone: One end of the junction does not line up with germline, which may come from a read error. This rearrangement joins TRBV30 to TRBJ2-1; TRBD1 is a possible D gene (6 bases). This CDR3 region has 11 residues. Germline-derived CDR1 and CDR2 are GTSNPN and SVGIG (reference sequence). CDR3 loop: CAWSVGEGGVF. As DNA, the CDR3 is TGTGCCTGGAGTGTCGGGGAAGGGGGAGTCTTC.

The chain is built from TRBV14 and TRBJ1-6, with D unclear. The V gene lost 5 bases and the J gene lost 9 bases, with 17 bases spanning the gap. CDR1 is SGHDN and CDR2 is FVKESK in the germline V gene. This CDR3 region has 15 residues. CDR3 nucleotides: TGTGCCAGCAGCTCCTTGAGTGAGGAGGGTTCACCCCTCCACTTT. Its translation: CASSSLSEEGSPLHF. The whole variable domain, remainder taken from reference TRBV14 and TRBJ1-6, is EAGVTQFPSHSVIEKGQTVTLRCDPISGHDNLYWYRRVMGKEIKFLLHFVKESKQDESGMPNNRFLAERTGGTYSTLKVQPAELEDSGVYFCASSSLSEEGSPLHFGNGTRLTVT.

V is TRBV28 and J is TRBJ2-6; tentative D call: TRBD2 (6 bases). The CDR3 extends over 16 amino acids. With 5 bases removed from V and 0 bases from J, the gap between germline ends came to 11 bases. Looked up from germline, CDR1 is MDHEN and CDR2 is SYDVKM. The CDR3: CASSIRGSSGANVLTF. The CDR3 DNA is TGTGCCAGCAGTATCCGGGGGAGCTCTGGGGCCAACGTCCTGACTTTC.

V usage is TRBV6-5 and J usage is TRBJ2-6; D call uncertain. The germline CDR1 and CDR2 sequences are MNHEY and SVGAGI. CDR3 length equals 13 residues. The CDR3 loop reads CAANTAGANVLTF. The CDR3 nucleotides read TGTGCGGCAAATACAGCTGGGGCCAACGTCCTGACTTTC.

The genes are TRBV5-1 and TRBJ2-1; 14 bases agree with TRBD2. V dropped 4 bases and J dropped 5; count of bases not matched to a gene: 11. The CDR3 is 18 residues long. CDR1 and CDR2 from the germline V gene are SGHRS and YFSETQ. CDR3 region: CASSGGTSGRRGHNEQFF. CDR3 DNA sequence: TGCGCCAGCAGCGGGGGGACTAGCGGGAGAAGAGGCCACAATGAGCAGTTCTTC.

J is TRBJ2-5 and V is TRBV27; 7 bases match TRBD2. Germline CDR1 reads MNHEY; CDR2 reads SMNVEV (reference sequence). CDR3 length: 16 amino acids. The trim removed 5 bases at V and 2 bases at J, leaving 11 bases unmatched. The CDR3 spells CASSPFRAGSQETQYF. CDR3 DNA: TGTGCCAGCAGTCCCTTTAGAGCGGGATCGCAAGAGACCCAGTACTTC.

The genes are TRBV15 and TRBJ1-1; a possible D gene is TRBD1 (6 bases). Trimming removed 8 bases at V and 1 base at J, with 11 bases between. The CDR3 consists of 13 residues. CDR1 is LNHNV and CDR2 is YYDKDF in the germline V gene (reference sequence). The CDR3: CATGNRENTEAFF. CDR3 coding DNA: TGTGCCACCGGCAACAGGGAGAACACTGAAGCTTTCTTT.

The chain links TRBV5-4 to TRBJ2-3; 13 bases map to TRBD2. CDR3 length equals 17 residues. The trim removed 2 bases at V and 2 bases at J, leaving 5 bases unmatched. The germline V gene has CDR1 SGHNT and CDR2 YYREEE (reference sequence). In DNA, the CDR3 is TGTGCCAGCAGCTTCTCGGGACTAGCGGGATCCACAGATACGCAGTATTTT. Translating gives CASSFSGLAGSTDTQYF.

V and J are TRBV6-5 and TRBJ1-5; D unresolved. CDR3 length: 13 amino acids. The germline V gene encodes CDR1 MNHEY and CDR2 SVGAGI. Trimming shortened V by 6 bases and J by 5 bases, and 11 bases separated the two germline ends. The CDR3 here is CASSRIVDQPQHF. In DNA form, the CDR3 reads TGTGCCAGCAGCCGAATAGTAGATCAGCCCCAGCATTTT.

In this sample, this clone turned up once. This chain uses TRBV27 with TRBJ2-5; 9 bases align to TRBD1. Germline loops: CDR1 MNHEY, CDR2 SMNVEV (reference sequence). The trim removed 1 base at V and 4 bases at J, leaving 1 base unmatched. This CDR3 spans 14 amino acids. CDR3 sequence: CASSLWGQGETQYF. CDR3 DNA sequence: TGTGCCAGCAGTTTATGGGGACAGGGAGAGACCCAGTACTTC.